This T cell receptor beta chain is from a study of OX40 agonist ivuxolimab in advanced cancers. Looking at the study overall: Dose-escalation patients suffered from hepatocellular carcinoma, melanoma, renal cell or head and neck cancer.

This clone turned up a few times. Its antigen is unidentified. General observations from the study: Expanded clones were, on average, more numerous among CD8+ T cells than CD4+.

Germline V lookup: CDR1 SGHAT, CDR2 FQNNGV. The CDR3 contains 14 residues. Losses at the gene ends were 5 bases for V and 7 bases for J; bases not matched to a gene: 5. The table came from immunoSEQ multiplex PCR; TCRdb's copy has only in-frame clones and leaves some out. The data contain fewer than 95,000 clones, approximately 85% of them seen just once; the ten biggest clones take up about 0.6%. The sequenced sample was CD4+ or CD8+ T cells sorted from blood, obtained in a trial of the OX40 agonist ivuxolimab. The TCR sequence derives from an adult with an advanced solid tumor such as melanoma, head and neck, liver or kidney cancer. V is TRBV11-2 and J is TRBJ2-1; TRBD1 aligns across 10 bases. The CDR3 sequence is CASSPPDRGNEQFF. The CDR3 nucleotides are TGTGCCAGCAGCCCACCGGACAGGGGGAATGAGCAGTTCTTC.